The clone carrying this T cell receptor (beta chain) was seen only a few times. This sample stems from a study of T-cell reconstitution after alpha-beta-depleted transplantation in children. V was clipped by 6 bases and J by 4 bases, with 15 bases between them. The CDR3 has 14 residues. Germline CDR1 and CDR2: MDHEN and SYDVKM. Unique molecular identifiers were incorporated during preparation of the TCRbeta library. Via MiXCR, TCRdb re-called the PCR reads, giving one row per CDR3 protein. This sample has some 600,000 distinct CDR3 sequences, with roughly 13% found just once. The chain couples TRBV28 to TRBJ2-5; TRBD1 or TRBD2 may be the D gene (6 bases each). Source: PBMCs, mostly from graft donor cells, taken 360 days after TCRalphabeta/CD19-depleted stem cell transplant. This receptor was obtained from a male patient under 18 who had a stem cell transplant for acute myeloid leukemia, so the T cells may come from the graft donor. The DNA of the CDR3 is TGTGCCAGCAGCAGGCGTGGAGGGGGAGAGACCCAGTACTTC. This translates into CASSRRGGGETQYF.